The source of this TCR beta chain is a study of CD8+ T cells in alopecia areata. Study results and limitations: Persistence in scalp and blood during tofacitinib was observed for many expanded lesional clones. Lesional scalp exceeded normal scalp in clonality, especially in alopecia totalis/universalis.

Per germline, CDR1 PRHDT and CDR2 FYEKMQ (reference sequence). This CDR3 is built from 14 residues. V lost 6 bases, J lost 2 bases, and 14 bases lay in between. Treatment reported: oral pan-JAK inhibitor, 5-10 mg twice daily. Samples from alopecia areata patients were lesional scalp punch biopsies and peripheral blood. Reverse transcribed after extraction, RNA yielded cDNA as the sequencing template. Assay used: immunoSEQ multiplex PCR; TCRdb lists only in-frame clones, some missing. The table has 42,000 or so clones, roughly 92% seen once. Concerning this clone itself: Antigen unknown.

J is TRBJ2-7 and V is TRBV13; maybe TRBD1 (6 bases). The TCR sequence derives from a human donor with alopecia areata. The specimen was CD8+ T cells sorted from blood, collected at week 24, from a patient treated with tofacitinib. The CDR3 sequence: CASRKQGGPYEQYF. CDR3 bases: TGTGCCAGCAGGAAACAGGGTGGTCCCTACGAGCAGTACTTC.